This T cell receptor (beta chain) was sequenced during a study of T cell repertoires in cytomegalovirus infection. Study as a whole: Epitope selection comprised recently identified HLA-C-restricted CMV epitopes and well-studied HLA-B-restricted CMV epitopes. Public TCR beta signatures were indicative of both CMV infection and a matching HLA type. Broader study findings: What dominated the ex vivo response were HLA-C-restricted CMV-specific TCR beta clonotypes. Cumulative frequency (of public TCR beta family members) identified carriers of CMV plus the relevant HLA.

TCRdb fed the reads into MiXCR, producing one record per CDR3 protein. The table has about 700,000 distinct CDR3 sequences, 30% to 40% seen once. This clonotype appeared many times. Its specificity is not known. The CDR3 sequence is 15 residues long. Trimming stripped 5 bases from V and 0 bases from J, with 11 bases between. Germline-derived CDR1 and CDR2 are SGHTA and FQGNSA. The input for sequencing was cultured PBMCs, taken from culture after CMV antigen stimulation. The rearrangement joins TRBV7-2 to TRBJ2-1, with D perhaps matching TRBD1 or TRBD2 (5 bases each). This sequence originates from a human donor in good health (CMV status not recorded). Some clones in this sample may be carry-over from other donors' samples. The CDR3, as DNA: TGTGCCAGCAGCGAGAGGGGTAGCTCCTACAATGAGCAGTTCTTC. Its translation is CASSERGSSYNEQFF.